One sample yielded the 20 T cell receptor beta chains listed below, sequenced in a study of identical twins. TCRdb processed the 5' RACE reads anew with MiXCR; each CDR3 protein has one entry. Of some 570,000 distinct CDR3 sequences detected, around 20% appear once; the ten largest clones hold about 0.5%. A further study also used this sample, focusing on yellow fever vaccine responses in identical twins.

Sequenced sample: CD4+ T cells sorted from blood. The receptors originated from a woman under 30 in good health.

This clonotype was seen a handful of times. The chain links TRBV28 to TRBJ2-7, with D perhaps matching TRBD1 (5 bases). This CDR3 has 15 residues. V gave up 6 bases and J gave up 0 bases, with 15 bases separating them. The V gene's germline CDR1 is MDHEN and CDR2 SYDVKM. CDR3 nucleotide sequence: TGTGCCAGCAGCCCGACGGACATAGGCTCCTACGAGCAGTACGTC. It specifies CASSPTDIGSYEQYV.

About this clonotype itself: A much larger clone differs from this one at a single base, so this may be a read error. This chain uses TRBV7-3 with TRBJ2-2; D uncertain. Germline V lookup: CDR1 SGHTA, CDR2 FQGTGA. Trimming removed 5 bases from V and 1 base from J, with 8 bases in between. The CDR3 is made up of 14 amino acids. This CDR3 reads CASSGDKNTGELFF. CDR3 nucleotide sequence: TGTGCCAGCAGCGGAGACAAGAACACCGGGGAGCTGTTTTTT.

The genes are TRBV19 and TRBJ2-5; D gene uncertain. The CDR3 is made up of 15 amino acids. The V gene's germline CDR1 is LNHDA and CDR2 SQIVND (reference sequence). The germline V and J ends were trimmed by 5 bases and 1 base, with 14 bases remaining between them. The CDR3 nucleotides read TGTGCCAGTAGTCCGGCCCGCAAAGCCCAAGAGACCCAGTACTTC. Residues: CASSPARKAQETQYF.

For the CDR3, the DNA is TGTGCCAGCAGTTTATCGCGGGCAGGGTGGCGCTCTGGCTACACCTTC. It translates to CASSLSRAGWRSGYTF. The rearrangement uses TRBV28 and TRBJ1-2, with D possibly matching TRBD1 (5 bases). V lost 1 base, J lost 7 bases, and 19 bases lay in between. Germline CDR1 reads MDHEN; CDR2 reads SYDVKM. The CDR3 has 16 amino acids.

This clonotype was seen only a few times. The chain employs TRBV6-2 or TRBV6-3 and TRBJ1-1; D is perhaps TRBD1 (5 bases). From germline, CDR1 is MNHEY and CDR2 SVGEGT. The CDR3 has 10 residues. V was cut by 6 bases and J by 10 bases, with 9 bases left in between. The CDR3, as DNA: TGTGCCAGCAGCGCAGGGAGAGCTTTCTTT. This gives the protein CASSAGRAFF.

The table lists this clonotype with a few counts. This rearrangement joins TRBV2 to TRBJ2-7; 8 bases fit TRBD2. The CDR3 is 12 amino acids. Per germline, CDR1 SNHLY and CDR2 FYNNEI. V gave up 4 bases and J gave up 8 bases; unmatched junction bases: 4. CDR3 sequence (DNA): TGTGCCAGCAGTGTGACTAGCGAGAAGCAGTACTTC. The encoded protein is CASSVTSEKQYF.

This clonotype was observed a handful of times. V usage is TRBV6-1 and J usage is TRBJ2-5; the D call may be TRBD1 or TRBD2 (5 bases each). Trimming removed 6 bases from V and 3 bases from J, with 14 bases in between. The length of the CDR3 is 14 residues. Germline lookup yields CDR1 MNHNS and CDR2 SASEGT. The CDR3 reads CASRAGTVEETQYF. Written as DNA, the CDR3 is TGTGCCAGCAGAGCCGGGACGGTAGAAGAGACCCAGTACTTC.

The chain combines TRBV28 with TRBJ1-3, with 7 positions matching TRBD1. Per germline, CDR1 MDHEN and CDR2 SYDVKM. The CDR3 sequence is 13 residues long. After removal of 4 bases from V and 7 bases from J, the junction contained 4 bases not matched to a gene. The CDR3 nucleotides read TGTGCCAGCAGTTCGGGACAGTGGAACACCATATATTTT. Amino acids: CASSSGQWNTIYF.

The rearrangement joins TRBV10-3 to TRBJ2-7; 7 bases map to TRBD2. The V segment lost 2 bases and the J segment 6 bases; nucleotides outside the gene matches: 4. This CDR3 has 13 amino acids. CDR1 and CDR2 from the germline V gene are ENHRY and SYGVKD. CDR3 residues: CAISEIREGEQYF. DNA for the CDR3: TGTGCCATCAGTGAGATCAGGGAGGGCGAGCAGTACTTC.

This clonotype has more than one count but fewer than ten. The chain combines TRBV20-1 with TRBJ2-1; D unresolved. V was trimmed by 4 bases and J by 6 bases, leaving 22 bases between them. CDR3 length: 16 amino acids. Per the germline V gene, CDR1 is DFQATT and CDR2 is SNEGSKA (reference sequence). CDR3 protein: CSANEPRPNAINEQFF. The CDR3 bases are TGCAGTGCTAACGAACCTAGACCCAACGCAATCAATGAGCAGTTCTTC.

The gene calls are TRBV20-1 and TRBJ2-7, with 7 bases aligning to TRBD2. Looked up from germline, CDR1 is DFQATT and CDR2 is SNEGSKA (reference sequence). V lost 5 bases and J lost 1; bases outside the gene matches: 8. The CDR3 has 14 amino acids. CDR3 sequence: CSAPVGGGSYEQYF. Written as DNA, the CDR3 is TGCAGTGCTCCCGTGGGGGGAGGGTCCTACGAGCAGTACTTC.

The chain couples TRBV12-3 or TRBV12-4 to TRBJ2-7, with 10 nucleotides matching TRBD1. The junction had 9 bases not matched to a gene; V was cut back by 11 bases and J by 5 bases. The CDR3 has 13 residues. The CDR3 loop reads CASRTGGLNEQYF. The DNA of the CDR3 is TGTGCCTCTCGGACAGGGGGTTTGAACGAGCAGTACTTC.

In this sample, this clonotype turned up many times. The rearrangement uses TRBV10-2 and TRBJ2-3, with TRBD2 identical over 7 bases. Per germline, CDR1 WSHSY and CDR2 SAAADI. The CDR3 has 15 residues. Germline trimming cut 4 bases from V and 0 bases from J; bases unmatched to any gene: 4. CDR3 nucleotide sequence: TGCGCCAGCAGTGCTCTAGCGGTTAGCACAGATACGCAGTATTTT. Amino acid sequence: CASSALAVSTDTQYF.

The rearrangement links TRBV10-3 to TRBJ2-2; 8 nucleotides align to TRBD2. J was trimmed by 0 bases and V by 7 bases; bases with no gene match: 7. CDR3 length equals 16 residues. Per germline, CDR1 ENHRY and CDR2 SYGVKD. CDR3 DNA: TGTGCCATCAAGGCGGGGGGCACCGCGAACACCGGGGAGCTGTTTTTT. Residues: CAIKAGGTANTGELFF.

This clonotype occurred many times. This rearrangement joins TRBV15 to TRBJ2-1; 11 bases line up with TRBD2. The germline gives CDR1 LNHNV, CDR2 YYDKDF (reference sequence). The CDR3 loop spans 15 amino acids. Losses at the gene ends were 4 bases for V and 4 bases for J; bases not matched to a gene: 3. CDR3 in amino acids: CATSTLAGAYNEQFF. The CDR3, as DNA: TGTGCCACCAGCACACTAGCGGGAGCATACAATGAGCAGTTCTTC.

The CDR3 DNA reads TGTGCCAGCAGTTTATTTTTCCAGGGGAGAACCTACGAGCAGTACTTC. It specifies CASSLFFQGRTYEQYF. This chain connects TRBV12-3 or TRBV12-4 to TRBJ2-7; D possibly corresponds to TRBD1 (6 bases). This CDR3 contains 16 residues. Trimming left V 2 bases short and J 2 bases short, with 16 bases between.

V is TRBV11-3 and J is TRBJ2-1; tentatively, D is TRBD2 (6 bases). The V gene's germline CDR1 is SGHNT and CDR2 YENEEA. Deletions cut 5 bases from V and 6 bases from J, with 20 bases between. The CDR3 runs to 16 residues. The CDR3 DNA follows: TGTGCCAGCAGCAATCGCGGGGTTCTGAGGCCCAATGAGCAGTTCTTC. It yields the protein CASSNRGVLRPNEQFF.

A few counts support this clonotype. The J gene is TRBJ2-2, the V gene TRBV7-2, with unresolved D. The CDR3 contains 13 residues. CDR1 and CDR2 from the germline V gene are SGHTA and FQGNSA. The V gene lost 8 bases and the J gene lost 6 bases, with 13 bases spanning the gap. Written as DNA, the CDR3 is TGTGCCAGCCGCCCGGGCATTGCCGGGGAGCTGTTTTTT. It codes for CASRPGIAGELFF.

The V call is TRBV27, the J call TRBJ1-5; D unclear. The CDR3 extends over 14 amino acids. Germline V CDR1 and CDR2: MNHEY, SMNVEV (reference sequence). V was trimmed by 5 bases and J by 2 bases, leaving 10 bases between them. The CDR3 protein is CASSKPGGNQPQHF. The CDR3 DNA sequence: TGTGCCAGCAGTAAACCGGGTGGCAATCAGCCCCAGCATTTT.

This chain links TRBV24-1 with TRBJ2-1, with a tentative D call TRBD2 (6 bases). Germline-derived CDR1 and CDR2 are KGHDR and SFDVKD. This CDR3 region has 12 residues. Trimming took off 4 bases at V and 15 bases at J, with 15 bases between the two ends. DNA for the CDR3: TGTGCCACCAGTGACCCCGGGACTCAACTGTTCTTC. Protein: CATSDPGTQLFF.